This T cell receptor beta chain was documented in a study of shared clonotypes between healthy human individuals. The table came from immunoSEQ multiplex PCR; TCRdb's copy has only in-frame clones and leaves some out. The table lists about 820,000 clones, 85% to 95% of them singletons. The naive CD8 subset, CD45RO-negative cells positively selected for CCR7, excluded terminally differentiated effector memory CD45RA+ cells. The sequencing sample was made of naive CD8+ T cells sorted from blood. The sequence was obtained from a man aged 30 to 39 in good health.

The CDR3 loop reads CASTISGSRHEQYF. Written as DNA, the CDR3 is TGTGCCAGCACCATTAGCGGGAGTCGTCACGAGCAGTACTTC. The chain combines TRBV27 with TRBJ2-7, with 9 bases matching TRBD2. The junction had 9 bases not matched to a gene; V was cut back by 7 bases and J by 5 bases. Germline CDR1 is MNHEY and CDR2 is SMNVEV (reference sequence). This CDR3 spans 14 amino acids.